Listed below are T cell receptor beta chains from one sample, sequenced in a study of follicular helper T cells after annual influenza vaccination. Repertoires were generated with immunoSEQ multiplex PCR, while TCRdb's copy carries only in-frame clones and drops some. The sample consists of approximately 15,000 clones, roughly 78% of them appearing once. Source: CXCR5- memory CD4+ T cells sorted from blood, taken on the day of influenza vaccination. The receptors come from an adult who received the influenza vaccine. The CDR3 runs from the conserved cysteine through the conserved F or W. D genes are given only for firm matches. Not every row has a clone size; where given, it reads once, few, many or a size class.

d_call	clone_size	v_call	j_call	cdr3_nt	cdr3_aa
.	.	TRBV4-2	TRBJ2-7	TGTGCCAGCAGCCGGGGGGACAGAACCTACGAGCAGTACTTC	CASSRGDRTYEQYF
.	.	TRBV7-9	TRBJ2-7	TGTGCCAGCAGCTTCTCGTACGAGCAGTACTTC	CASSFSYEQYF
TRBD1	.	TRBV27	TRBJ1-5	TGTGCCAGCAGTTTATATCGGGACAGAATCAATCAGCCCCAGCATTTT	CASSLYRDRINQPQHF
.	.	TRBV7-9	TRBJ2-2	TGTGCCAGCAGCCTCCAGGAGAACACCGGGGAGCTGTTTTTT	CASSLQENTGELFF
TRBD1	.	TRBV7-7	TRBJ2-2	TGTGCCAGCAGTACCGGGACAGGGGTCACCGGGGAGCTGTTTTTT	CASSTGTGVTGELFF
.	once	TRBV9	TRBJ2-7	TGTGCCAGCCAGGTGACCCCAGGGATTGGCGAGCAGTACTTC	CASQVTPGIGEQYF
.	.	TRBV15	TRBJ2-5	TGTGCCACCAGCACGCCAAGAGAAGGCCAGTACTTC	CATSTPREGQYF
.	.	TRBV19	TRBJ2-2	TGTGCCAGTAGTAGGGGCCGACAGCTGAACACCGGGGAGCTGTTTTTT	CASSRGRQLNTGELFF
.	.	TRBV4-1	TRBJ1-5	TGCGCCAGCAGCCCCCCCCGTTGCAGGGACAATCAGCCCCAGCATTTT	CASSPPRCRDNQPQHF
.	.	TRBV6-1	TRBJ1-5	TGTGCCAGCAGTGAAGTATGGGTATCGTATCAGCCCCAGCATTTT	CASSEVWVSYQPQHF
TRBD1	once	TRBV29-1	TRBJ2-7	TGCAGCGTGCTGAGAGAAGGGGGCCTCTACGAGCAGTACTTC	CSVLREGGLYEQYF
.	.	TRBV7-8	TRBJ2-3	TGTGCCAGCAGCTTAACGGCAGGCACAGATACGCAGTATTTT	CASSLTAGTDTQYF
TRBD2	.	TRBV2	TRBJ2-3	TGTGCCAGCAGTGTACTAGCGGGGGAAGATACGCAGTATTTT	CASSVLAGEDTQYF
TRBD1	once	TRBV5-5	TRBJ2-3	TGTGCCAGCAGGAGGGTTAGACAGGGGGCGAATCCCCTCACAGATACGCAGTATTTT	CASRRVRQGANPLTDTQYF
.	once	TRBV18	TRBJ2-7	TGTGCCAGCTCACCACGGAGGTCCTACGAGCAGTACTTC	CASSPRRSYEQYF
.	.	TRBV11-2	TRBJ2-2	TGTGCCAGCAGCTTATATGCTGCCGGGGAGCTGTTTTTT	CASSLYAAGELFF
TRBD2	few	TRBV7-2	TRBJ2-3	TGTGCCAGCAGCTTAAGGGGACTAGCGGTAACAGATACGCAGTATTTT	CASSLRGLAVTDTQYF
.	few	TRBV7-6	TRBJ1-2	TGTGCCAGCAGCCCGTCCTGGGGGAATTTGGGCTACACCTTC	CASSPSWGNLGYTF
TRBD2	once	TRBV6-1	TRBJ2-5	TGTGCCAGCAGCCGGACTAGCGGGACTAAGGCGACCCAGTACTTC	CASSRTSGTKATQYF
TRBD1	.	TRBV5-6	TRBJ1-1	TGTGCCAGCAGCGAACAGGGGGCGAGGACTGAAGCTTTCTTT	CASSEQGARTEAFF
.	.	TRBV5-6	TRBJ2-5	TGTGCCAGCAGCTTCTTAGCGGAAGAGACCCAGTACTTC	CASSFLAEETQYF
TRBD1	.	TRBV6-5	TRBJ2-7	TGTGCCAGCAGTCCCAATCAAGCCCGGGACAGGTACTTC	CASSPNQARDRYF
.	.	TRBV15	TRBJ1-1	TGTGCCACCAGCAGGACGGGGGGTCCGATCCGGACTGAAGCTTTCTTT	CATSRTGGPIRTEAFF
TRBD2	.	TRBV7-9	TRBJ2-6	TGTGCCAGCAGCACTTCTAGCGGGGGTACCTCTGGGGCCAACGTCCTGACTTTC	CASSTSSGGTSGANVLTF
.	.	TRBV5-1	TRBJ1-2	TGCGCCAGCAGCTTGAGGGGGGCAGGCGGCTACACCTTC	CASSLRGAGGYTF
.	.	TRBV10-3	TRBJ2-5	TGTGCCACCACCTTTGGGGGCCAAGAGACCCAGTACTTC	CATTFGGQETQYF
.	.	TRBV29-1	TRBJ2-1	TGCAGCTCGGGGGACTCTTCCTACAATGAGCAGTTCTTC	CSSGDSSYNEQFF
.	.	TRBV10-3	TRBJ2-4	TGTGCCATCAGTGAGTCGCAAGCCAAAAACATTCAGTACTTC	CAISESQAKNIQYF
.	.	TRBV27	TRBJ2-2	TGTGCCAGCAGTCGGGTGGCCGGGGAGCTGTTTTTT	CASSRVAGELFF
TRBD2	.	TRBV7-2	TRBJ2-1	TGTGCCAGCAGCTTCACTAGCGGACTGTTCTTC	CASSFTSGLFF
TRBD1	.	TRBV15	TRBJ2-7	TGTGCCACCAGCGGAGAGACGGGGACAGGGGGGAACTTTTACGAGCAGTACTTC	CATSGETGTGGNFYEQYF
TRBD1	.	TRBV15	TRBJ1-2	TGTGCCACCAGCAGAGATGGAGGGACAGCGACAAATGGCTACACCTTC	CATSRDGGTATNGYTF
.	few	TRBV4-2	TRBJ1-6	TGTGCCAGCAGCCAAGATCCGGTGACCCCCCTCCACTTT	CASSQDPVTPLHF
TRBD2	.	TRBV7-8	TRBJ2-5	TGTGCCAGCAGGGGACTAGCGGAAGAGACCCAGTACTTC	CASRGLAEETQYF
TRBD1	.	TRBV6-5	TRBJ1-1	TGTGCCAGCAGTTACTCGATGGGGACAGATTACGCTTTCTTT	CASSYSMGTDYAFF
TRBD1	few	TRBV6-1	TRBJ1-2	TGTGCCAGCAGTGGACCCGGGACAGGCCCCTATGGCTACACCTTC	CASSGPGTGPYGYTF
.	.	TRBV15	TRBJ1-4	TGTGCCACCAGGGTCACGATTGCAACTAATGAAAAACTGTTTTTT	CATRVTIATNEKLFF
.	.	TRBV4-3	TRBJ1-1	TGCGCCAGCAGCCAAGTTAGAGGGGTCAGCTGGAACACTGAAGCTTTCTTT	CASSQVRGVSWNTEAFF
.	.	TRBV7-3	TRBJ2-7	TGTGCCAGCAGCCCGGACATCTCCTACGAGCAGTACTTC	CASSPDISYEQYF
.	.	TRBV5-1	TRBJ1-6	TGCGCCAGCAGCTTGGTTTCGGGGAGCTCCTATAATTCACCCCTCCACTTT	CASSLVSGSSYNSPLHF
TRBD2	.	TRBV7-3	TRBJ2-3	TGTGCCAGCAGCACACTAGCGGGGGGGCCGATAGATACGCAGTATTTT	CASSTLAGGPIDTQYF
.	.	TRBV5-4	TRBJ2-7	TGTGCCAGCAGCTTGGGCTCGGACCCCTACGAGCAGTACTTC	CASSLGSDPYEQYF
.	few	TRBV21-1	TRBJ1-5	TGTGCCAGCAGCACACGGGGACAGGGACCGAATAGCAATCAGCCCCAGCATTTT	CASSTRGQGPNSNQPQHF
TRBD1	few	TRBV2	TRBJ2-7	TGTGCCAGCAGAACAGGGGGCCGGGGCTACGAGCAGTACTTC	CASRTGGRGYEQYF
.	.	TRBV4-2	TRBJ2-2	TGTGCCAGCAGCTCCGGGGGGCAAGGCGGGGAGCTGTTTTTT	CASSSGGQGGELFF
.	.	TRBV12-5	TRBJ1-6	TGTGCTAGTGGTTTGCAGGGAGGACCCCTCCACTTT	CASGLQGGPLHF
.	.	TRBV6-5	TRBJ2-7	TGTGCCAGCAGTCGAACATTACTAGCCTCTGGGGAGCAGTACTTC	CASSRTLLASGEQYF
.	.	TRBV19	TRBJ1-5	TGTGCCAGGCAATCCCCTCAGCCCCAGCATTTT	CARQSPQPQHF